Here is one T cell receptor (beta chain) with its context. Its antigen is not known. In the PCR, 60 Vbeta and 13 Jbeta primers were used. In the source study's methods: The authors later counted tens of millions of unique TCR beta chains, around 9.9 million of them shared. Measured with immunoSEQ multiplex PCR; TCRdb has only the in-frame clones, and not every one. That table gives V, J and clone size, and the DNA gave D and trimming. This sample has over 110,000 clones, with more than 75% found just once. The sample comes from a study of cytomegalovirus exposure and HLA in healthy donors. The germline CDR1 and CDR2 sequences are SGHRS and YFSETQ. This CDR3 is 17 amino acids long. V lost 10 bases and J lost 4, with 26 bases in between. Study-wide points: Researchers left out some V segments, among them TRBV6-2 and TRBV6-3, as indistinguishable. An analysis that came later showed most CMV-associated TCR beta chains appearing HLA-restricted.

Source material: PBMCs. This TCR was sampled from a female donor in good health and CMV-seronegative. The chain carries TRBV5-1 and TRBJ2-2, with D possibly matching TRBD1 (6 bases). CDR3 sequence: CAGSPDGDTSTTGELFF. CDR3 DNA sequence: TGCGCCGGATCCCCCGACGGGGACACCTCAACCACCGGGGAGCTGTTTTTT.